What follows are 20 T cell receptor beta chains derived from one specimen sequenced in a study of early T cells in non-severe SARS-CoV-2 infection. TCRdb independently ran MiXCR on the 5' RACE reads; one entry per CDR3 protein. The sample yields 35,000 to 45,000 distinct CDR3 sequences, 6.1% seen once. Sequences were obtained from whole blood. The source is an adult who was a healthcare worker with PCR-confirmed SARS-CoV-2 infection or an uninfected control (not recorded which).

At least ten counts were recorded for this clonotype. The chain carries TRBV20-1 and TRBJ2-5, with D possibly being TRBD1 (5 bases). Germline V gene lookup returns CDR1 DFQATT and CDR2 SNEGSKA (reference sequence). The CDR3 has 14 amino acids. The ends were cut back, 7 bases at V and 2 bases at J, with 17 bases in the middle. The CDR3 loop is CSVNPLGVQETQYF. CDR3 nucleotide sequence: TGCAGTGTGAATCCGCTAGGGGTTCAAGAGACCCAGTACTTC.

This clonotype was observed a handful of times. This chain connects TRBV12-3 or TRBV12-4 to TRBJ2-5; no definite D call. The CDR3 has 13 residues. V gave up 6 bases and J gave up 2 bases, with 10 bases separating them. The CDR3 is CASSHGRQETQYF. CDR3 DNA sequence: TGTGCCAGCAGCCATGGACGACAAGAGACCCAGTACTTC.

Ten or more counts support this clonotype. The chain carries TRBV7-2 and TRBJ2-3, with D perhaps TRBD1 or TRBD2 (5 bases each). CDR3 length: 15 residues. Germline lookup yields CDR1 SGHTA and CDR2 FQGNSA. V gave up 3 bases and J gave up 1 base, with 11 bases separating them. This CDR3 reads CASSLGTDRTDTQYF. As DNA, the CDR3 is TGTGCCAGCAGCTTGGGGACGGACCGCACAGATACGCAGTATTTT.

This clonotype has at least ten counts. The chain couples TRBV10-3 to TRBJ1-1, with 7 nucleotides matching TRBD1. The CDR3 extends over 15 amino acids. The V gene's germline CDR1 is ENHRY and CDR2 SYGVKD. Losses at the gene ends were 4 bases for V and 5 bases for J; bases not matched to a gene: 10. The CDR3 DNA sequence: TGTGCCATCAGTGCTGACAGGGTGGTTGGGACTGAAGCTTTCTTT. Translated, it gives CAISADRVVGTEAFF.

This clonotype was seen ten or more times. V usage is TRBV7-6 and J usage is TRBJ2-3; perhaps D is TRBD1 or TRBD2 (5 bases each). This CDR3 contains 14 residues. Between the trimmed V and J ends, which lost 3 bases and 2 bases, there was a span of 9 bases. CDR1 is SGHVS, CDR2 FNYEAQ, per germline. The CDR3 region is CASSFGTTTDTQYF. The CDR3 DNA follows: TGTGCCAGCAGCTTTGGGACGACCACAGATACGCAGTATTTT.

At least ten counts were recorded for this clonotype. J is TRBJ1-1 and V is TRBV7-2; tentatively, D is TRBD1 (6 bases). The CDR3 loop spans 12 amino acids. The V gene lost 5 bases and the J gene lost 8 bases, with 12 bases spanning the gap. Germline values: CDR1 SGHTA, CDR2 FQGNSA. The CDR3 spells CASSIRGLEAFF. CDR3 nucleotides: TGTGCCAGCAGCATCAGGGGCCTGGAAGCTTTCTTT.

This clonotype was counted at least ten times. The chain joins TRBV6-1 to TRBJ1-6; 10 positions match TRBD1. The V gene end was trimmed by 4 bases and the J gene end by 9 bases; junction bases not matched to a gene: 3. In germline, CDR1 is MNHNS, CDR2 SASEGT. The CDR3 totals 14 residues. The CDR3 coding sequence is TGTGCCAGCAGTGGATGGACAGGGGGTTCACCCCTCCACTTT. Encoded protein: CASSGWTGGSPLHF.

In DNA, the CDR3 is TGTGCCAGCAGTTACTCTCCCGGACAGGAAGCCAATCAGCCCCAGCATTTT. The encoded protein is CASSYSPGQEANQPQHF. This chain uses TRBV6-2 or TRBV6-3 with TRBJ1-5; 7 bases match TRBD1. Trimming at V came to 0 bases and at J to 3 bases, leaving 8 bases not matched to a gene. CDR1 and CDR2 (germline): MNHEY, SVGEGT. CDR3 length: 17 residues.

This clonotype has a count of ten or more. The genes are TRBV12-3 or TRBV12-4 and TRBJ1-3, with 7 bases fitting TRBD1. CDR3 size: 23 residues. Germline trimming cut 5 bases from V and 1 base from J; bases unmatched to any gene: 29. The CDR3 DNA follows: TGTGCCAGCAGTATCCGACAGGGTTTGGGGGTAACATTAACAACTACTTCTGGAAACACCATATATTTT. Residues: CASSIRQGLGVTLTTTSGNTIYF.

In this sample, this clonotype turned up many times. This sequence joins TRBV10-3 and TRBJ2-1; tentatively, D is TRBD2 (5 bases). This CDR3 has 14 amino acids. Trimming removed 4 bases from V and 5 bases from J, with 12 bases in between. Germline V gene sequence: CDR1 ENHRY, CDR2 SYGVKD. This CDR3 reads CAISVRGIDNEQFF. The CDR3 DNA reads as TGTGCCATCAGTGTCCGGGGTATAGACAATGAGCAGTTCTTC.

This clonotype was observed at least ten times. The CDR3 spells CATSRGTGELFF. The CDR3 nucleotides are TGTGCCACCTCCAGGGGGACCGGGGAGCTGTTTTTT. This chain uses TRBV12-5 with TRBJ2-2, with TRBD1 identical over 7 bases. The CDR3 length is 12 residues. CDR1 is LGHNT, CDR2 FRNRAP, per germline.

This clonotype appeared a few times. CDR3 protein: CASSRGEVGELFF. CDR3 nucleotides: TGTGCCAGCAGCCGAGGGGAGGTCGGGGAGCTGTTTTTT. The chain joins TRBV28 to TRBJ2-2; a possible D gene is TRBD2 (6 bases). V dropped 6 bases and J dropped 7 bases, with 12 bases sitting between them. Germline CDR1 and CDR2: MDHEN and SYDVKM. The CDR3 sequence is 13 residues long.

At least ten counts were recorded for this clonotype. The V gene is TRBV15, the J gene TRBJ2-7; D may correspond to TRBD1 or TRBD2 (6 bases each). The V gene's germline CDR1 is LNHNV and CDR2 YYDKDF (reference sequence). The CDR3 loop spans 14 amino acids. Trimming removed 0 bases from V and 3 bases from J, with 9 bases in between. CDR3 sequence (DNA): TGTGCCACCAGCAGAGAGGGGGGCAACTACGAGCAGTACTTC. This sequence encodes CATSREGGNYEQYF.

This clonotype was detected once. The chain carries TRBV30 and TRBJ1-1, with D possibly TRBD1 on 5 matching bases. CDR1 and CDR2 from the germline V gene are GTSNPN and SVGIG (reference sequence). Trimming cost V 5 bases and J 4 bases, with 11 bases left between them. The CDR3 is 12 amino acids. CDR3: CAWVGGSTEAFF. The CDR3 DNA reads TGTGCCTGGGTTGGGGGGAGCACTGAAGCTTTCTTT.

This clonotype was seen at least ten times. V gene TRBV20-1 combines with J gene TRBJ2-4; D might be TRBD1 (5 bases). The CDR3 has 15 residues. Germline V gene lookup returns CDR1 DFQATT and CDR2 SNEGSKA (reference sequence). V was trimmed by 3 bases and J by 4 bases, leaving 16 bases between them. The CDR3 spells CSASITQAPKNIQYF. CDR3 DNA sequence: TGCAGTGCTAGTATAACACAGGCGCCAAAAAACATTCAGTACTTC.

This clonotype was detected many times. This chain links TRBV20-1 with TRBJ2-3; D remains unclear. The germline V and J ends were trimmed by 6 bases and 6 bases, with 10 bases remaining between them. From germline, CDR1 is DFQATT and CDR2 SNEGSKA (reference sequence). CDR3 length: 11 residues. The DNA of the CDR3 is TGCAGTGCCCGGAAGGCTGATACGCAGTATTTT. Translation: CSARKADTQYF.

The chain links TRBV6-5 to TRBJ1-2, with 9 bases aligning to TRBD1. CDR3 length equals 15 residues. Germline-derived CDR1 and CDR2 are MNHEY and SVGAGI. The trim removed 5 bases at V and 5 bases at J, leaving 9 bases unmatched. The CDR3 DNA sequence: TGTGCCAGCAGTAAACTGACAGGGGGACTATATGGCTACACCTTC. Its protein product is CASSKLTGGLYGYTF.

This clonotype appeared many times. CDR3 sequence reads: CASSLGGTNADTQYF. The CDR3 nucleotides are TGCGCCAGCAGCTTGGGCGGGACTAACGCGGATACGCAGTATTTT. The V gene is TRBV5-1, the J gene TRBJ2-3; TRBD2 aligns across 7 bases. Looked up from germline, CDR1 is SGHRS and CDR2 is YFSETQ. This CDR3 spans 15 amino acids. Germline trimming cut 0 bases from V and 6 bases from J; bases unmatched to any gene: 7.

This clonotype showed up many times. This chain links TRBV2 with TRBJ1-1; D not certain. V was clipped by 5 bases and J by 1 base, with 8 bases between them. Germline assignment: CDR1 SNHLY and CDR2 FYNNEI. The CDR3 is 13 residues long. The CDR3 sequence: CASSPMRNTEAFF. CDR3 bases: TGTGCCAGCAGTCCTATGCGGAACACTGAAGCTTTCTTT.

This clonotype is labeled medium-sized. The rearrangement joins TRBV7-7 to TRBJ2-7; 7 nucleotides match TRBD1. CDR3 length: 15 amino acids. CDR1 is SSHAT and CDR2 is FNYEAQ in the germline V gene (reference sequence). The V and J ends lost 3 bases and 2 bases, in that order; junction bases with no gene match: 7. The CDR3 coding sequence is TGTGCCAGCAGCTTCGGCCAGGGGGATACCTACGAGCAGTACTTC. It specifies CASSFGQGDTYEQYF.